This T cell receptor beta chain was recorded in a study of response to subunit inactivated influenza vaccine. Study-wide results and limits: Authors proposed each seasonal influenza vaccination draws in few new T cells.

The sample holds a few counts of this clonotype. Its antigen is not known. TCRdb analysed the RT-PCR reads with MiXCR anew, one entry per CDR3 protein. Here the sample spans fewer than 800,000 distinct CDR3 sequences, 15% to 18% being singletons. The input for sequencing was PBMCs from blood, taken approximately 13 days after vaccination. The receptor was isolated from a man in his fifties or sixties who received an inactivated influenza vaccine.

The CDR3 nucleotides are TGCGCCAGCAGCCAAGAGTCCCTGCCCTCAGATACGCAGTATTTT. It is translated as CASSQESLPSDTQYF. V is TRBV4-3 and J is TRBJ2-3, with D unclear. This CDR3 has 15 amino acids. Germline V gene sequence: CDR1 LGHNA, CDR2 YSLEER. Trimming pared 0 bases from V and 4 bases from J, leaving 11 bases between.